This is a list of T cell receptor beta chains from one sample in a study of shared clonotypes between healthy human individuals. Sequencing used immunoSEQ multiplex PCR; TCRdb keeps in-frame clones, though not all of them. The table lists approximately 840,000 clones, 96% of them singletons. Sample: naive CD8+ T cells sorted from blood. These receptors were taken from a man aged 25-45 years in good health. CDR3s include the opening cysteine and the closing phenylalanine or tryptophan. The order of the fields is clone size, J gene, D gene, V gene, CDR3 protein, CDR3 DNA. The D gene is left open where the match is weak. Where a row states a size, it is once, few, many or the class of an expanded clone; other rows omit it.

abundance: .
j_gene: TRBJ2-7
d_gene: TRBD2
v_gene: TRBV5-1
CDR3aa: CASSPSGNSYEQYF
CDR3nt: TGCGCCAGCAGCCCAAGCGGGAACTCCTACGAGCAGTACTTC

abundance: .
j_gene: TRBJ2-3
d_gene: .
v_gene: TRBV11-2
CDR3aa: CASSPGRASTDTQYF
CDR3nt: TGTGCCAGCAGCCCCGGACGGGCTAGCACAGATACGCAGTATTTT

abundance: .
j_gene: TRBJ1-5
d_gene: TRBD1
v_gene: TRBV30
CDR3aa: CAWRTGANQPQHF
CDR3nt: TGTGCCTGGAGGACAGGGGCTAATCAGCCCCAGCATTTT

abundance: .
j_gene: TRBJ2-7
d_gene: .
v_gene: TRBV6-1
CDR3aa: CASSEYWDGSYEQYF
CDR3nt: TGTGCCAGCAGTGAATATTGGGACGGATCCTACGAGCAGTACTTC

abundance: .
j_gene: TRBJ2-7
d_gene: .
v_gene: TRBV4-3
CDR3aa: CASSQGGDEQYF
CDR3nt: TGCGCCAGCAGCCAAGGGGGGGACGAGCAGTACTTC

abundance: .
j_gene: TRBJ2-7
d_gene: TRBD2
v_gene: TRBV7-9
CDR3aa: CASSQMGGLAGVLSYEQYF
CDR3nt: TGTGCCAGCAGCCAGATGGGGGGACTAGCGGGCGTCCTTTCCTACGAGCAGTACTTC

abundance: .
j_gene: TRBJ2-1
d_gene: TRBD2
v_gene: TRBV15
CDR3aa: CATLAGLAYNEQFF
CDR3nt: TGTGCCACCCTAGCGGGACTAGCCTACAATGAGCAGTTCTTC

abundance: .
j_gene: TRBJ2-5
d_gene: TRBD1
v_gene: TRBV4-3
CDR3aa: CASFRGLVETQYF
CDR3nt: TGCGCCAGTTTCAGGGGGCTCGTCGAGACCCAGTACTTC

abundance: .
j_gene: TRBJ2-7
d_gene: .
v_gene: TRBV11-2
CDR3aa: CASRGWQGEQYF
CDR3nt: TGTGCCAGCAGAGGGTGGCAGGGCGAGCAGTACTTC

abundance: .
j_gene: TRBJ2-3
d_gene: .
v_gene: TRBV4-3
CDR3aa: CASSQGILDKNTQYF
CDR3nt: TGCGCCAGCAGCCAAGGCATTCTCGACAAGAATACGCAGTATTTT

abundance: once
j_gene: TRBJ2-5
d_gene: .
v_gene: TRBV7-7
CDR3aa: CASSYKGPPETQYF
CDR3nt: TGTGCCAGCAGCTATAAAGGGCCCCCAGAGACCCAGTACTTC

abundance: .
j_gene: TRBJ2-7
d_gene: TRBD1
v_gene: TRBV5-1
CDR3aa: CASSFNTGAYEQYF
CDR3nt: TGCGCCAGCAGCTTCAATACAGGGGCCTACGAGCAGTACTTC

abundance: .
j_gene: TRBJ1-2
d_gene: TRBD1
v_gene: TRBV10-1
CDR3aa: CASSESTGQGSRGYTF
CDR3nt: TGCGCCAGCAGTGAGTCTACAGGACAGGGGTCTCGTGGCTACACCTTC

abundance: .
j_gene: TRBJ2-3
d_gene: .
v_gene: TRBV4-1
CDR3aa: CASSQVQGANTDTQYF
CDR3nt: TGCGCCAGCAGCCAAGTTCAAGGCGCCAACACAGATACGCAGTATTTT

abundance: .
j_gene: TRBJ2-7
d_gene: TRBD2
v_gene: TRBV9
CDR3aa: CASSVGGSGEQYF
CDR3nt: TGTGCCAGCAGCGTAGGCGGGAGTGGCGAGCAGTACTTC

abundance: .
j_gene: TRBJ1-4
d_gene: .
v_gene: TRBV27
CDR3aa: CASSPRSAGNEKLFF
CDR3nt: TGTGCCAGCAGCCCACGGTCGGCAGGGAATGAAAAACTGTTTTTT

abundance: .
j_gene: TRBJ1-1
d_gene: TRBD1
v_gene: TRBV7-6
CDR3aa: CASSLAQGAEAFF
CDR3nt: TGTGCCAGCAGCTTAGCGCAGGGGGCTGAAGCTTTCTTT

abundance: .
j_gene: TRBJ1-4
d_gene: TRBD1
v_gene: TRBV6-5
CDR3aa: CASSYRDRVEKLFF
CDR3nt: TGTGCCAGCAGTTACAGGGACAGGGTTGAAAAACTGTTTTTT

abundance: .
j_gene: TRBJ1-2
d_gene: .
v_gene: TRBV7-9
CDR3aa: CASSLTLRGYGYTF
CDR3nt: TGTGCCAGCAGCTTAACCCTCCGGGGATATGGCTACACCTTC

abundance: once
j_gene: TRBJ2-1
d_gene: TRBD1
v_gene: TRBV19
CDR3aa: CASSLQGAQYNEQFF
CDR3nt: TGTGCCAGTAGTCTCCAGGGGGCTCAATACAATGAGCAGTTCTTC

abundance: .
j_gene: TRBJ1-1
d_gene: .
v_gene: TRBV7-6
CDR3aa: CASSTGTKNTEAFF
CDR3nt: TGTGCCAGCAGCACCGGGACCAAGAACACTGAAGCTTTCTTT

abundance: .
j_gene: TRBJ2-1
d_gene: .
v_gene: TRBV10-3
CDR3aa: CAIITGQNEQFF
CDR3nt: TGTGCCATCATCACGGGGCAGAATGAGCAGTTCTTC

abundance: once
j_gene: TRBJ2-2
d_gene: TRBD2
v_gene: TRBV9
CDR3aa: CASSSRAGTNTGELFF
CDR3nt: TGTGCCAGCAGCTCCCGAGCGGGAACGAACACCGGGGAGCTGTTTTTT

abundance: .
j_gene: TRBJ1-2
d_gene: .
v_gene: TRBV27
CDR3aa: CASKSITVSSYGYTF
CDR3nt: TGTGCCAGCAAATCGATAACAGTCTCGTCCTATGGCTACACCTTC

abundance: .
j_gene: TRBJ2-7
d_gene: .
v_gene: TRBV14
CDR3aa: CASSQDGETSRSYEQYF
CDR3nt: TGTGCCAGCAGCCAAGACGGTGAGACCTCAAGGTCCTACGAGCAGTACTTC

abundance: .
j_gene: TRBJ2-1
d_gene: TRBD2
v_gene: TRBV29-1
CDR3aa: CSVVQRGGNEQFF
CDR3nt: TGCAGCGTTGTCCAGCGGGGGGGTAATGAGCAGTTCTTC

abundance: .
j_gene: TRBJ2-1
d_gene: .
v_gene: TRBV5-1
CDR3aa: CASSPEGRGPFQDEQFF
CDR3nt: TGCGCCAGCAGCCCGGAGGGTCGGGGGCCTTTTCAGGATGAGCAGTTCTTC

abundance: .
j_gene: TRBJ1-4
d_gene: .
v_gene: TRBV7-9
CDR3aa: CASSTSPAPREKLFF
CDR3nt: TGTGCCAGCAGCACCTCCCCGGCCCCTCGTGAAAAACTGTTTTTT

abundance: .
j_gene: TRBJ2-1
d_gene: .
v_gene: TRBV11-3
CDR3aa: CASSFGRLGEQFF
CDR3nt: TGTGCCAGCAGCTTCGGGCGGTTGGGTGAGCAGTTCTTC

abundance: .
j_gene: TRBJ1-1
d_gene: .
v_gene: TRBV27
CDR3aa: CASSVQRNTEAFF
CDR3nt: TGTGCCAGCAGTGTACAGAGAAACACTGAAGCTTTCTTT

abundance: .
j_gene: TRBJ2-7
d_gene: .
v_gene: TRBV28
CDR3aa: CASSLLSENEQYF
CDR3nt: TGTGCCAGCAGTTTATTATCGGAGAACGAGCAGTACTTC

abundance: .
j_gene: TRBJ2-7
d_gene: .
v_gene: TRBV27
CDR3aa: CASSLVGTLYEQYF
CDR3nt: TGTGCCAGCAGTTTAGTCGGGACCCTCTACGAGCAGTACTTC

abundance: .
j_gene: TRBJ2-7
d_gene: .
v_gene: TRBV7-8
CDR3aa: CASSPFGGTYEQYF
CDR3nt: TGTGCCAGCAGCCCGTTCGGGGGAACCTACGAGCAGTACTTC